This T cell receptor beta chain was recorded in a study of blood T cells in healthy people across ages. Regarding the study as a whole: Across the age range, TCR beta diversity per million T cells fell in a roughly linear way. Percentage of naive T cells showed a strong correlation with TCR beta diversity. The study found more naive CD4+ cells and higher diversity in long-lived than aged donors.

This clonotype was found once. Its specificity is not known. A much bigger clone sits one base away, suggesting this may be a read error. In germline, CDR1 is MNHEY, CDR2 SMNVEV (reference sequence). The ends were cut back, 8 bases at V and 2 bases at J, with 13 bases in the middle. CDR3 length: 13 residues. Primed by a sample-barcoded 5' primer and a J-beta primer mix, a second PCR proceeded for about 6 to 12 cycles. MiXCR was run by TCRdb on the 5' RACE reads, yielding one entry per CDR3 protein. This table has 800,000 to 900,000 distinct CDR3 sequences, about 59% appearing once. This receptor was obtained from a man aged 30 to 39 in good health. Source material: blood. This sequence joins TRBV27 and TRBJ2-7; D may be TRBD2 (5 bases). The CDR3 reads CASGMDGAYEQYF. The CDR3 DNA sequence: TGTGCCAGCGGAATGGACGGGGCCTACGAGCAGTACTTC.